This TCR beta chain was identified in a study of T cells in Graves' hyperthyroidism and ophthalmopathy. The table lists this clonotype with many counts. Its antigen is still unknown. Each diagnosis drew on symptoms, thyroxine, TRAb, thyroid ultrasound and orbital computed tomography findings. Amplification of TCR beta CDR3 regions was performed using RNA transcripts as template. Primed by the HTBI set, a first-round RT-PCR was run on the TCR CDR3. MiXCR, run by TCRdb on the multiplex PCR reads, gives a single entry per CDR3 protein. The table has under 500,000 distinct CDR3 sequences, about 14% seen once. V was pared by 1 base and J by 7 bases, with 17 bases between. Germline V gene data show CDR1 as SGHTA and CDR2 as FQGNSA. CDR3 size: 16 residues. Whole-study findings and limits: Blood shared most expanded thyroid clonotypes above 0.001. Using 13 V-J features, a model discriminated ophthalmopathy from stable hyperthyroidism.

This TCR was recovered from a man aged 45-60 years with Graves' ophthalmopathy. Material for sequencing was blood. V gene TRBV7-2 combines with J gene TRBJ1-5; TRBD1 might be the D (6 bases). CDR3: CASSLDSGGAGQPQHF. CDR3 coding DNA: TGTGCCAGCAGCTTAGATTCGGGGGGGGCTGGACAGCCCCAGCATTTT.